This TCR beta chain was observed in a study of T cell changes during pregnancy in multiple sclerosis. V lost 3 bases, J lost 5 bases, and 7 bases stayed unmatched. Germline V lookup: CDR1 SGHTA, CDR2 FQGNSA. This CDR3 is 15 amino acids long. Data came from immunoSEQ multiplex PCR; TCRdb stores just in-frame clones and leaves some out. The data hold around 70,000 clones, with about 93% observed a single time. The source is a female donor in good health, enrolled as a control in a pregnancy study. Sequencing used peripheral blood, obtained in the first trimester of pregnancy. The gene calls are TRBV7-2 and TRBJ2-3; 8 bases are a match to TRBD2. The CDR3 DNA sequence: TGTGCCAGCAGCTTGGACCCGGGGGGGAAAGATACGCAGTATTTT. Translated, it gives CASSLDPGGKDTQYF.